The clone carrying this T cell receptor beta chain came up a few times. Authors' data handling: Reference gene primer amplification gave estimated nucleated cell counts. Profiling relied on immunoSEQ multiplex PCR, and the TCRdb table lists in-frame clones only, not all of them. That table furnishes V, J and clone size, whereas the DNA furnished D and trimming. The sample includes 150,000 to 200,000 clones, roughly 85% of them seen just once. The record originates from a study of blood T cell repertoires in COVID-19. Turning to the study itself: Samples of COVID-19 (acute and convalescent) were obtained from the United States, Italy and Spain. PBMCs, B-cell-depleted T cells, or T cells provided the cDNA or gDNA that made up the material.

The CDR3 totals 12 residues. Trimming shortened V by 3 bases and J by 5 bases, and 7 bases separated the two germline ends. This chain links TRBV12-3 or TRBV12-4 with TRBJ1-1; tentatively, D is TRBD1 (5 bases). The sample comprised peripheral blood. This TCR was sampled from a woman aged 25 to 39 with acute or convalescent COVID-19. The CDR3 here is CASSFGGTEAFF. The CDR3 nucleotides are TGTGCCAGCAGTTTTGGGGGGACTGAAGCTTTCTTT.